The 5 T cell receptor beta chains in this list originate from one sample, sequenced in a study of response to subunit inactivated influenza vaccine. TCRdb processed the RT-PCR reads anew with MiXCR; each CDR3 protein has one entry. The sample has about 540,000 distinct CDR3 sequences; roughly 23% are singletons. These data also featured in a second study, about T cells expressing NK-cell markers. That source adds: The authors generated TCR beta cDNA through 5'RACE template switching with UMIs.

The input for sequencing was CD4+ T cells sorted from PBMCs, taken 11 to 12 days after vaccination. Receptors were obtained from a man in his forties or fifties who received an inactivated influenza vaccine.

The chain combines TRBV10-3 with TRBJ2-7, with D maybe TRBD1 (5 bases). Trimming stripped 8 bases from V and 5 bases from J, with 16 bases between. From germline, CDR1 is ENHRY and CDR2 SYGVKD. This CDR3 contains 13 residues. In nucleotides, the CDR3 is TGTGCCATCGGACAAGAGCTTTTCCACGAGCAGTACTTC. Translating gives CAIGQELFHEQYF.

This clonotype was detected only a few times. V usage is TRBV5-1 and J usage is TRBJ2-7, with TRBD1 identical over 12 bases. J gave up 1 base and V 4 bases, and 6 bases lay outside the gene matches. Germline lookup yields CDR1 SGHRS and CDR2 YFSETQ. The CDR3 sequence is 16 residues long. CDR3 sequence: CASSVGTGGASYEQYF. In DNA form, the CDR3 reads TGCGCCAGCAGCGTTGGGACAGGGGGCGCTTCCTACGAGCAGTACTTC.

This clonotype was counted a few times. The chain couples TRBV6-2 or TRBV6-3 to TRBJ2-7, with TRBD2 as a possible D gene (7 bases). There are 12 residues in the CDR3. In germline, CDR1 is MNHEY, CDR2 SVGEGT. V was shortened by 0 bases and J by 13 bases, with 13 bases between the two germline ends. CDR3 sequence: CASSYSWGGPYF. The DNA for the CDR3 is TGTGCCAGCAGTTACTCGTGGGGGGGCCCCTACTTC.

At least ten counts were recorded for this clonotype. J is TRBJ1-3 and V is TRBV2; D unresolved. The length of the CDR3 is 12 residues. Germline V gene sequence: CDR1 SNHLY, CDR2 FYNNEI. Trimming pared 11 bases from V and 0 bases from J, leaving 8 bases between. This CDR3 reads CAYKASGNTIYF. The CDR3 coding sequence is TGTGCCTACAAAGCCTCTGGAAACACCATATATTTT.

This clonotype turned up a few times. The chain has TRBV5-1 and TRBJ2-2; a weak D match, TRBD1 (6 bases). The CDR3 is made up of 14 amino acids. Between the trimmed V and J ends, which lost 2 bases and 4 bases, there was a span of 9 bases. From germline, CDR1 is SGHRS and CDR2 YFSETQ. The CDR3: CASSFAGVTGELFF. The CDR3 DNA sequence: TGCGCCAGCAGCTTCGCAGGGGTCACCGGGGAGCTGTTTTTT.